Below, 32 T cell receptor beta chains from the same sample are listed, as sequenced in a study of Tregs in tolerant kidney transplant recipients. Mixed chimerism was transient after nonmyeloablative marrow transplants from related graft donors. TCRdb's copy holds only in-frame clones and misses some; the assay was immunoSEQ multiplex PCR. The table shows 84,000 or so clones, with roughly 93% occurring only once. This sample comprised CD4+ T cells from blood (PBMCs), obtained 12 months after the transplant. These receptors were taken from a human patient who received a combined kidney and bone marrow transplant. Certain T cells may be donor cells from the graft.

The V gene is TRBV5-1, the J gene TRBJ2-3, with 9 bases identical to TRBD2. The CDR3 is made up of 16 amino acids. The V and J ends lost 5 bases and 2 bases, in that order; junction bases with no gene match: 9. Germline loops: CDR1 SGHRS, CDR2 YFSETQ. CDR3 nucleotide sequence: TGCGCCAGCAGAGCAGCGACTAGCGGTAACACAGATACGCAGTATTTT. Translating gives CASRAATSGNTDTQYF.

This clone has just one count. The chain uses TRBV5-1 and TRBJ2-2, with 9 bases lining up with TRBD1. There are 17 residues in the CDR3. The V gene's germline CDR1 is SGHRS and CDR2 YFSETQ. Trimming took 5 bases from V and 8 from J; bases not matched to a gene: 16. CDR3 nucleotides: TGCGCCAGCAGGCCTCCCCCAGGGACAGGGTCGTCTGGGGAGCTGTTTTTT. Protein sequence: CASRPPPGTGSSGELFF.

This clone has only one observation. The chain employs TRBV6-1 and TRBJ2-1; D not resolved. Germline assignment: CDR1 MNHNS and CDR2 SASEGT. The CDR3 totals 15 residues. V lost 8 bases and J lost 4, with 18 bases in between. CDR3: CASLWFGGSYNEQFF. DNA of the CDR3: TGTGCCAGCTTATGGTTCGGCGGATCATACAATGAGCAGTTCTTC.

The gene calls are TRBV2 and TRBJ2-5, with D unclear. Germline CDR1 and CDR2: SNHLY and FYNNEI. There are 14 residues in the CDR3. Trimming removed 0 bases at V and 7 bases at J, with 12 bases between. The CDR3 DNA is TGTGCCAGCAGTGAAGCGTGGGCAAGAGCGACCCAGTACTTC. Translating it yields CASSEAWARATQYF.

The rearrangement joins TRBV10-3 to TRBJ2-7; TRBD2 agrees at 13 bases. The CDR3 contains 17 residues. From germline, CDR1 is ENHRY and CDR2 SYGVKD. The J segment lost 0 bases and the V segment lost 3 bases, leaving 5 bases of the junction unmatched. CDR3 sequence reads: CAISEGLAGDFSYEQYF. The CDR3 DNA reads TGTGCCATCAGTGAAGGACTAGCGGGGGATTTCTCCTACGAGCAGTACTTC.

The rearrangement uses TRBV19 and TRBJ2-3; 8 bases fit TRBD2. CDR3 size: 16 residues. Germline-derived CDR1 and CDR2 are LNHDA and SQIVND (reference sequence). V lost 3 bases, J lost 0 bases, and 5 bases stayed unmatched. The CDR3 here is CASSMRLAPSTDTQYF. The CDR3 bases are TGTGCCAGTAGTATGAGACTAGCGCCTAGCACAGATACGCAGTATTTT.

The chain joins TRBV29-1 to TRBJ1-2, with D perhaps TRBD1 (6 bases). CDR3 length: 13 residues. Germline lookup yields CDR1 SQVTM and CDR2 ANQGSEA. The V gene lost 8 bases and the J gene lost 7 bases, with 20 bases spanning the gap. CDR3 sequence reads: CSQESPGAGGYTF. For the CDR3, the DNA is TGCAGCCAAGAATCGCCAGGGGCCGGTGGCTACACCTTC.

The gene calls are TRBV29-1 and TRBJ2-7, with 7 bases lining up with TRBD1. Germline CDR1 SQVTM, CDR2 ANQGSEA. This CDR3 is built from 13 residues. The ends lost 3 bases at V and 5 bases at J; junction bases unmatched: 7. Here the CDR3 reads CSVDGQGVHEQYF. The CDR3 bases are TGCAGCGTTGACGGGCAGGGGGTCCACGAGCAGTACTTC.

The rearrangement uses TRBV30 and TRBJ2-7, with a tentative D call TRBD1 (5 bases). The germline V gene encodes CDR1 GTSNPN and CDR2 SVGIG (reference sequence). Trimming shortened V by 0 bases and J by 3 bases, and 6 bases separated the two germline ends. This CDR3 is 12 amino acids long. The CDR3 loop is CAWSVDSYEQYF. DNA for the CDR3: TGTGCCTGGAGTGTAGACAGCTACGAGCAGTACTTC.

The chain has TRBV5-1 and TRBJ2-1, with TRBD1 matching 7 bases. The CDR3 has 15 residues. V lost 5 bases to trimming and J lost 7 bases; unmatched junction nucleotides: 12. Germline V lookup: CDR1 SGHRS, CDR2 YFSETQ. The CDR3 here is CASSGNRGKENEQFF. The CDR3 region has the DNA TGCGCCAGCAGTGGAAACAGGGGAAAAGAGAATGAGCAGTTCTTC.

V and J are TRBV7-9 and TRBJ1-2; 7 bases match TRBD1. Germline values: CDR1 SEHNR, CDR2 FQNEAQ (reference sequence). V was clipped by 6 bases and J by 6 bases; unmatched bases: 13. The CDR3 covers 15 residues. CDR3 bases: TGTGCCAGCAGGGTAACCGGGACAGAGATTGATGGCTACACCTTC. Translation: CASRVTGTEIDGYTF.

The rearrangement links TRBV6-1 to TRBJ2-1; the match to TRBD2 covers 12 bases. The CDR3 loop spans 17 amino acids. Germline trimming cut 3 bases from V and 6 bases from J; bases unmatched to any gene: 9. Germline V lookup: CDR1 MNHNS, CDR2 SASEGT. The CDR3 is CASSDFKSSGRGNEQFF. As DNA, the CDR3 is TGTGCCAGCAGTGATTTCAAGTCTAGCGGGAGGGGCAATGAGCAGTTCTTC.

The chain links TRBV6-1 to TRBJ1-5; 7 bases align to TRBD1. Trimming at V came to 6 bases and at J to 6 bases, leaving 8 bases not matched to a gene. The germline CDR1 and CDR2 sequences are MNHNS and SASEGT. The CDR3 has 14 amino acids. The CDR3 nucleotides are TGTGCCAGCAGGGTAACAGGGGAAATTCAGCCCCAGCATTTT. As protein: CASRVTGEIQPQHF.

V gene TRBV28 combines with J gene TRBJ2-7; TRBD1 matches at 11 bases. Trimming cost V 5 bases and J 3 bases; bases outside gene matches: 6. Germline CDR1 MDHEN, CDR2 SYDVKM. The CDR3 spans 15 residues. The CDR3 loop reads CASSPGGTGGYEQYF. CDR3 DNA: TGTGCCAGCAGTCCGGGAGGGACAGGGGGCTACGAGCAGTACTTC.

The CDR3 protein is CASGRGLAGSTDTQYF. CDR3 nucleotides: TGTGCTAGTGGTCGAGGGCTAGCGGGGAGCACAGATACGCAGTATTTT. The rearrangement joins TRBV12-5 to TRBJ2-3, with 9 bases that match TRBD2. V trimming: 5 bases; J trimming: 0 bases; junction bases outside the gene matches: 6. Germline CDR1 reads LGHNT; CDR2 reads FRNRAP. This CDR3 spans 16 amino acids.

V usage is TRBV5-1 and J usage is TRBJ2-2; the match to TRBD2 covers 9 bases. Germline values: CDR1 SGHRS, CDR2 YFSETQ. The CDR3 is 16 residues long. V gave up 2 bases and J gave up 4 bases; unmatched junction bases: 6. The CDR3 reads CASSFPAGGGTGELFF. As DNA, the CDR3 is TGCGCCAGCAGCTTCCCAGCGGGAGGCGGCACCGGGGAGCTGTTTTTT.

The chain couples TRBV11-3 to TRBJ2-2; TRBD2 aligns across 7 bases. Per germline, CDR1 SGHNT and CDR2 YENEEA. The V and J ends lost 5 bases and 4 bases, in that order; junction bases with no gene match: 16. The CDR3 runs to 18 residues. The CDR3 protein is CASSATFGGSRTTGELFF. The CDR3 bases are TGTGCCAGCAGCGCCACGTTCGGGGGGTCCCGAACCACCGGGGAGCTGTTTTTT.

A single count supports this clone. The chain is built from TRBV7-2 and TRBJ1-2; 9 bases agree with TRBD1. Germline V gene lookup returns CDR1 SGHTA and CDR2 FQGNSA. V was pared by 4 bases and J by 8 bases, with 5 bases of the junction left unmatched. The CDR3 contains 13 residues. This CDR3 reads CASSSDRGGGYTF. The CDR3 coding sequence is TGTGCCAGCAGCTCTGACAGGGGGGGAGGCTACACCTTC.

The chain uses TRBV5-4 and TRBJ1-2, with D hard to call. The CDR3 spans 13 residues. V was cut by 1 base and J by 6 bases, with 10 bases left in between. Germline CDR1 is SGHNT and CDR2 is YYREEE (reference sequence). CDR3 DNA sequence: TGTGCCAGCAGCTTGTCCCGCGTGGATGGCTACACCTTC. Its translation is CASSLSRVDGYTF.

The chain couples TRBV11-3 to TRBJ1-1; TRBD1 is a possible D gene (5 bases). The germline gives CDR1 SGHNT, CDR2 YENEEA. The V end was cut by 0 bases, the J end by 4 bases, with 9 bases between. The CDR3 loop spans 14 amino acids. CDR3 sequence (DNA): TGTGCCAGCAGCTTAGACAGGGAAGGCACTGAAGCTTTCTTT. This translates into CASSLDREGTEAFF.

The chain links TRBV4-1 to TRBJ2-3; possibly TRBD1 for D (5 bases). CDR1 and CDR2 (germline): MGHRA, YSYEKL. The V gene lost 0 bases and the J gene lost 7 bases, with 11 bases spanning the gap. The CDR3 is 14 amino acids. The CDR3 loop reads CASSQEGWGHTQYF. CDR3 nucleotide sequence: TGCGCCAGCAGCCAAGAGGGGTGGGGCCATACGCAGTATTTT.

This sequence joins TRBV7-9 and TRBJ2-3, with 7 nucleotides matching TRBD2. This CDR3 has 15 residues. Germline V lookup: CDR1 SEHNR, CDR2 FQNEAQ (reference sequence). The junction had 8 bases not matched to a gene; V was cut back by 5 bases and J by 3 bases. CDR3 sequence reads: CASSPLSGGTDTQYF. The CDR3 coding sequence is TGTGCCAGCAGCCCCCTTTCCGGGGGGACAGATACGCAGTATTTT.

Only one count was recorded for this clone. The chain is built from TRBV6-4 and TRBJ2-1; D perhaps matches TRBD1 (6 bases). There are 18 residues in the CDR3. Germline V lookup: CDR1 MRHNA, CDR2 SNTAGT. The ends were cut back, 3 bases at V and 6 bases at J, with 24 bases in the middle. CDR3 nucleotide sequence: TGTGCCAGCAGTGATTCAGGGGTTGGGTTCACGGAGGCCAATGAGCAGTTCTTC. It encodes CASSDSGVGFTEANEQFF.

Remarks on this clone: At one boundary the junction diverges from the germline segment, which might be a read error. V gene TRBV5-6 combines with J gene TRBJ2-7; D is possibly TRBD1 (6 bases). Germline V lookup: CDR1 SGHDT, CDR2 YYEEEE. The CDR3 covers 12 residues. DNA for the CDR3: TGTGCCAGCAGCACGAGACCAGGGGATTGCGACTTC. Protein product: CASSTRPGDCDF.

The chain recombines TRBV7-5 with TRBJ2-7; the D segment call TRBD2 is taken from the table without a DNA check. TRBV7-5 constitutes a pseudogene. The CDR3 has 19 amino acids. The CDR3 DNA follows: TGTGTCAGAAGCTCACGGACTAGCGGGAGGATAAGCCTTTACTACGAGCAGTACTTC. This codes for CVRSSRTSGRISLYYEQYF.

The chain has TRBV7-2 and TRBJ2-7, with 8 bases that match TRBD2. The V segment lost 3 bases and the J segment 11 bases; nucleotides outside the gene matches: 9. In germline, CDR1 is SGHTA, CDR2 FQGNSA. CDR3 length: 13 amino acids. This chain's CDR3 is CASSLSAGEDEYF. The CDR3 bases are TGTGCCAGCAGCTTGTCAGCGGGAGAAGACGAGTACTTC.

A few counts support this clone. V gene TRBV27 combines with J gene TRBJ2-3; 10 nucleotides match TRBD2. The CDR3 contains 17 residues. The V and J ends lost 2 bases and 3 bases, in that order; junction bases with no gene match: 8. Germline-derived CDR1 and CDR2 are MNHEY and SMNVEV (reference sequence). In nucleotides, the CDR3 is TGTGCCAGCAGTTTAACGTCCGGGACTAGCGTGACAGATACGCAGTATTTT. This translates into CASSLTSGTSVTDTQYF.

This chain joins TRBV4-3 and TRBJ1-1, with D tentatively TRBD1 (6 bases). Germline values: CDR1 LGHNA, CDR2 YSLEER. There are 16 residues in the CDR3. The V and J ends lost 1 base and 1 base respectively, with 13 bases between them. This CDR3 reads CASSQGLQGWNTEAFF. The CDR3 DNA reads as TGCGCCAGCAGCCAAGGTTTACAGGGCTGGAACACTGAAGCTTTCTTT.

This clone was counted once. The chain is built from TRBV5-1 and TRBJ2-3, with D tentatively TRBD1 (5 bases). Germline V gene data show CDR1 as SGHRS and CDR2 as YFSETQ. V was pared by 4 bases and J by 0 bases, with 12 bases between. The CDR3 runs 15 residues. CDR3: CASSLRGFSTDTQYF. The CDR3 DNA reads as TGCGCCAGCAGCCTAAGGGGTTTTAGCACAGATACGCAGTATTTT.

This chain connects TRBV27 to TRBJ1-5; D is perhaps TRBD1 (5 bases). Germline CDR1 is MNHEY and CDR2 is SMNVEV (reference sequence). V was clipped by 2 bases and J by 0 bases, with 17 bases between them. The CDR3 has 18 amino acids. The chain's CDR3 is CASSLPAGGHYSNQPQHF. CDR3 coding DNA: TGTGCCAGCAGTTTACCGGCGGGGGGTCACTATAGCAATCAGCCCCAGCATTTT.

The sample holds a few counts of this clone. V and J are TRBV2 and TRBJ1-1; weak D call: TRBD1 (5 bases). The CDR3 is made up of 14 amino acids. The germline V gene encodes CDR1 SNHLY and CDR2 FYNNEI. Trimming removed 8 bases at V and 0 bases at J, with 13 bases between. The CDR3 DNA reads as TGTGCCAGCCTACAGACAGCGTTGAACACTGAAGCTTTCTTT. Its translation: CASLQTALNTEAFF.

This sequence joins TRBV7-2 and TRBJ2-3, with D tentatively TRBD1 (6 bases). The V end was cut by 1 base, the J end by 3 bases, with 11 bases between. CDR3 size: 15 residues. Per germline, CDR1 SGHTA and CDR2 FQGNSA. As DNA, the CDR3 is TGTGCCAGCAGCTTAGGGACAGTTCTAACAGATACGCAGTATTTT. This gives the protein CASSLGTVLTDTQYF.